Sequencing of this TCR beta chain was carried out in a study of T cells in localized non-small cell lung cancer. Trimming shortened V by 3 bases and J by 3 bases, and 15 bases separated the two germline ends. Germline loops: CDR1 KGHSH, CDR2 LQKENI. The CDR3 runs to 16 residues. Comments on this clone: Its antigen remains unidentified.

Sequencing used immunoSEQ multiplex PCR; TCRdb keeps in-frame clones, though not all of them. The sample has tens of thousands of clones, around 93% seen once. Study-wide results and limits: There was higher T cell clonality in uninvolved adjacent lung than in tumor, and it was highest there. Longer survival (overall) was linked to higher T cell density in blood. Researchers found a median around 50 of the top 100 tumor clones in adjacent lung.

The sequence came from a female donor older than 55 with stage I lung adenocarcinoma. The chain recombines TRBV18 with TRBJ1-5; D is possibly TRBD1 (5 bases). The sample here was peripheral blood, taken before any cancer treatment. The CDR3 region is CASSPPGRQINQPQHF. The CDR3 region has the DNA TGTGCCAGCTCACCTCCGGGGCGGCAGATCAATCAGCCCCAGCATTTT.